Listed below are T cell receptor beta chains from one sample, sequenced in a study of T-cell memory formation after mild COVID-19. TCRdb analysed the 5' RACE reads with MiXCR anew, one entry per CDR3 protein. The profile covers roughly 600,000 distinct CDR3 sequences, with 15% to 20% appearing a single time and around 12% taken by the ten largest. Sequencing input: PBMCs or a T cell subset sorted from them (not recorded which). Source of these receptors: an adult woman who had mild COVID-19 (a few samples of this study predate the infection). Cell type and time point are not known. The CDR3 runs from the conserved cysteine through the conserved F or W. A D gene is named only where the DNA matches it firmly. Clone sizes are given selectively: once, few, many, or a class where the clone is expanded.

TRBJ2-7	TRBV5-1	.	15	few	CASSLVMDGSYEQYF	TGCGCCAGCAGCTTGGTCATGGACGGGTCCTACGAGCAGTACTTC
TRBJ2-5	TRBV5-5	.	15	.	CASSGRGGPGETQYF	TGTGCCAGCAGCGGCAGGGGGGGGCCAGGGGAGACCCAGTACTTC
TRBJ2-1	TRBV5-6	TRBD2	14	.	CASSPGLSAGEQFF	TGTGCCAGCAGCCCGGGACTATCCGCAGGTGAGCAGTTCTTC
TRBJ2-3	TRBV29-1	TRBD1	16	many	CSVEDPGDRLTDTQYF	TGCAGCGTTGAAGATCCTGGGGACAGGCTCACAGATACGCAGTATTTT
TRBJ2-7	TRBV28	.	18	.	CASSFRSGSPFVSYEQYF	TGTGCCAGCAGTTTTCGGTCAGGGTCCCCTTTCGTTTCCTACGAGCAGTACTTC
TRBJ1-2	TRBV20-1	.	15	few	CSARDPDFPSYGYTF	TGCAGTGCTAGAGACCCGGACTTCCCCTCCTATGGCTACACCTTC
TRBJ2-7	TRBV29-1	TRBD1	13	.	CSVEGQGTYEQYF	TGCAGCGTTGAGGGACAGGGGACCTACGAGCAGTACTTC
TRBJ2-7	TRBV4-2	.	15	.	CASSQPGGRGYEQYF	TGTGCCAGCAGCCAACCTGGAGGCCGAGGCTACGAGCAGTACTTC
TRBJ2-3	TRBV7-2	.	16	.	CASSPQGITWSDTQYF	TGTGCCAGCAGCCCACAGGGAATAACATGGTCAGATACGCAGTATTTT
TRBJ2-2	TRBV4-3	TRBD1	15	.	CASSQPDRDTGELFF	TGCGCCAGCAGCCAACCCGACAGGGATACCGGGGAGCTGTTTTTT
TRBJ2-7	TRBV12-3/TRBV12-4	.	12	few	CASQPSGGEQYF	TGTGCCAGCCAGCCATCCGGGGGTGAGCAGTACTTC
TRBJ2-3	TRBV28	TRBD2	15	.	CASSELAGGSDTQYF	TGTGCCAGCAGCGAACTAGCGGGAGGGTCAGATACGCAGTATTTT
TRBJ1-2	TRBV3-1	.	16	few	CASSQERTMPLMGYTF	TGTGCCAGCAGCCAGGAAAGGACAATGCCCCTTATGGGCTACACCTTC
TRBJ2-7	TRBV11-2	.	13	few	CASSPTANYEQYF	TGTGCCAGCAGCCCTACGGCCAACTACGAGCAGTACTTC
TRBJ2-5	TRBV4-1	TRBD2	16	.	CASSRRLSGSFETQYF	TGCGCCAGCAGCCGCCGACTGAGCGGGAGTTTTGAGACCCAGTACTTC
TRBJ1-1	TRBV4-3	.	14	few	CASSVQGVGTEAFF	TGCGCCAGCAGCGTTCAGGGAGTGGGCACTGAAGCTTTCTTT
TRBJ2-5	TRBV4-2	.	13	.	CASSQQTEETQYF	TGTGCCAGCAGCCAACAGACGGAAGAGACCCAGTACTTC